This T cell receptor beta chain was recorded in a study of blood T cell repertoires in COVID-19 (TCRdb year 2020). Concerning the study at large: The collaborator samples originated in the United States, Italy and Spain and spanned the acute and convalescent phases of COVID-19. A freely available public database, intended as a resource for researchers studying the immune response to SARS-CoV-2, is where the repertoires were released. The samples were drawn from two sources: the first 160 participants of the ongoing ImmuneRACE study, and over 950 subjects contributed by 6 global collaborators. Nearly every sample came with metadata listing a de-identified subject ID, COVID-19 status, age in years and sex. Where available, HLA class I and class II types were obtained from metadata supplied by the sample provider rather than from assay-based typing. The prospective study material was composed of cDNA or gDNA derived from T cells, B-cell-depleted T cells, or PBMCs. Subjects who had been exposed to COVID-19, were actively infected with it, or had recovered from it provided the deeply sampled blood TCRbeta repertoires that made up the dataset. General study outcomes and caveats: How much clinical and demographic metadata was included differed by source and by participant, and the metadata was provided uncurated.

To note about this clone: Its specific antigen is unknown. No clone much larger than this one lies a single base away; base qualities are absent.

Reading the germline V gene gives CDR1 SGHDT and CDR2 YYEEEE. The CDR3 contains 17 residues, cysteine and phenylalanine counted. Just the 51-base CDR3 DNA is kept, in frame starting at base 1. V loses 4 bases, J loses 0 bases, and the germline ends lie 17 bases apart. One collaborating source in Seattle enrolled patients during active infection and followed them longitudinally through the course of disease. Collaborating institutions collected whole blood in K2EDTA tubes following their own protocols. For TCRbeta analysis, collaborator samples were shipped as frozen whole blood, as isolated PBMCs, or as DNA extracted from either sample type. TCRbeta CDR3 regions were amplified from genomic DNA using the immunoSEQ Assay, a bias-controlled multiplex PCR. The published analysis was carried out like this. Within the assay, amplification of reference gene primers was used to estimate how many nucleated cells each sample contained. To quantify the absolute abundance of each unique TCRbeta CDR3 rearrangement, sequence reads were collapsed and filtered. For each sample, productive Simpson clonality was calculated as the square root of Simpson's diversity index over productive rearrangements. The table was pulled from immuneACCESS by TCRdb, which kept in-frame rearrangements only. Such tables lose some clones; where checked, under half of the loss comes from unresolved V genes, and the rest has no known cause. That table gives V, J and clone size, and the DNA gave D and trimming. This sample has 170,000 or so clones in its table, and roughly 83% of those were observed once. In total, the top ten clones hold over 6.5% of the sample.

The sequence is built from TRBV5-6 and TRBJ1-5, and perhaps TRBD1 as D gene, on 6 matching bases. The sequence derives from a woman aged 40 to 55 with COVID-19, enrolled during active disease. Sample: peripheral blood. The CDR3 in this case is CASSAQGRRYSNQPQHF. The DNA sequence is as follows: TGTGCCAGCAGCGCACAGGGACGTCGATATAGCAATCAGCCCCAGCATTTT.